This is a list of T cell receptor beta chains from one sample in a study of shared clonotypes between healthy human individuals. Generated by immunoSEQ multiplex PCR, the TCRdb table keeps only in-frame clones and is missing some. The sample holds about 1.1 million clones, 75% to 80% seen once. The sequencing input was memory CD4+ T cells from PBMCs. These receptors all come from a man aged 18 to 29 in good health. Some clones in this sample may be carry-over from other donors' samples. The conserved cysteine and the conserved F or W are not part of the CDR3 here. Where a row states a size, it is once, few, many or the class of an expanded clone; other rows omit it.

clone_size j_call v_call cdr3_aa
- TRBJ1-6 TRBV2 ASSATQYNSPLH
- TRBJ2-4 TRBV9 ASSVDWGLQDIQY
- TRBJ2-7 TRBV2 ASKGQVTYYEQY
- TRBJ1-5 TRBV6-6 ASSYGQSNQPQH
- TRBJ2-1 TRBV5-1 ASSLEAGGQVNEQF
many TRBJ2-5 TRBV12-5 ASGLDQETQY
once TRBJ2-7 TRBV2 ASNVGDEQY
- TRBJ2-7 TRBV11-2 ASSLDQFIAAEQY
- TRBJ2-3 TRBV28 ASRKPGLATDTQY
many TRBJ2-3 TRBV5-4 ASSLAAGSTDTQY
- TRBJ2-2 TRBV19 ASSPLSTGYRGELF
- TRBJ2-5 TRBV30 AWSSSWGTQY
once TRBJ2-6 TRBV7-8 ASSLAFRLVGANVLT
- TRBJ2-1 TRBV19 ASSGFHEQF
- TRBJ2-3 TRBV28 ASSPRQNRGTDTQY
- TRBJ2-5 TRBV7-3 ASSPLTGPGAQY
- TRBJ1-2 TRBV19 ASSGQYYGYT
few TRBJ2-5 TRBV18 ASSDARETQY
- TRBJ1-5 TRBV7-2 ASSLSTGKAQH
- TRBJ1-2 TRBV27 ASSWSGANYGYT
- TRBJ2-5 TRBV2 ASSTGHFQETQY
many TRBJ1-4 TRBV5-1 ASSFANEKLF
- TRBJ1-2 TRBV23-1 ASSVFRDNPSLGYGYT
- TRBJ1-5 TRBV5-5 ASSALQGANQPQH
- TRBJ2-3 TRBV5-4 ASSATGLYTDTQY
- TRBJ1-3 TRBV4-1 ASSQVIIAGNTIY
once TRBJ1-1 TRBV18 ASSPRQGPTEAF
few TRBJ2-1 TRBV7-3 ASSLYGGRAIEQF
- TRBJ2-7 TRBV28 ASSPRGEQY
- TRBJ2-2 TRBV7-3 ASSRAGGGTGELF
- TRBJ1-4 TRBV7-9 ASSLQAKEKLF
- TRBJ1-5 TRBV18 ASSAGYQPQH
- TRBJ2-2 TRBV7-6 ASSLGGSTGELF
few TRBJ1-4 TRBV28 ASSASGTKYGRTF
- TRBJ1-2 TRBV7-9 ASRRGQENYGYT
- TRBJ2-3 TRBV29-1 SVALRADRGDTQY
- TRBJ1-1 TRBV6-5 ASREHVNTEAF
- TRBJ2-3 TRBV6-5 ASSYSTSTDTQY
- TRBJ2-7 TRBV27 ASRRTGAYEQY
- TRBJ2-5 TRBV30 AWSGDSQETQH